Following are 6 T cell receptor beta chains from one sample sequenced in a study of beta chain features in type 1 diabetes. The entirety of the isolated RNA underwent reverse transcription, so expressed TCRB transcripts were sequenced. Produced via immunoSEQ multiplex PCR; TCRdb's table is partial and in-frame only. The data contain hundreds of thousands of clones, over 12% of them seen just once; the ten biggest clones take up roughly 0.04%. Study-wide results and limits: Type 1 diabetes patients had TCRB CDR3s that were shorter (moderately but significantly so) in all four CD4+ subsets.

Their antigens are not known. Sequenced material: naive CD4+ T cells from blood. Every receptor here comes from a man in his late teens or twenties with type 1 diabetes.

This chain connects TRBV29-1 to TRBJ1-1, with D unresolved. This CDR3 spans 13 amino acids. From germline, CDR1 is SQVTM and CDR2 ANQGSEA. Trimming removed 5 bases at V and 3 bases at J, with 13 bases between. CDR3 loop: CSVRGPLHTEAFF. The CDR3 nucleotides are TGCAGCGTTAGAGGGCCCCTGCACACTGAAGCTTTCTTT.

This clone was seen only a few times. V usage is TRBV9 and J usage is TRBJ1-4; 8 bases are shared with TRBD1. The CDR3 length is 15 residues. The germline CDR1 and CDR2 sequences are SGDLS and YYNGEE. The junction had 7 bases not matched to a gene; V was cut back by 2 bases and J by 7 bases. The CDR3 is CASSVGQGTGEKLFF. The CDR3, as DNA: TGTGCCAGCAGCGTCGGACAGGGAACGGGTGAAAAACTGTTTTTT.

The rearrangement joins TRBV9 to TRBJ2-5; D call uncertain. The J call is doubtful: the DNA matches TRBJ2-7 better. Germline V gene data show CDR1 as SGDLS and CDR2 as YYNGEE. The CDR3 extends over 13 amino acids. The CDR3 reads CASSVDGIHEQYF. CDR3 bases: TGTGCCAGCAGCGTAGACGGTATCCACGAGCAGTACTTC.

This sequence joins TRBV28 and TRBJ1-2, with 8 positions matching TRBD1. V was clipped by 2 bases and J by 7 bases; unmatched bases: 3. The CDR3 sequence is 13 residues long. CDR1 is MDHEN, CDR2 SYDVKM, per germline. The CDR3 here is CASSLPDRVGYTF. In DNA form, the CDR3 reads TGTGCCAGCAGTTTACCGGACAGGGTTGGCTACACCTTC.

As to this clone: The sample contains more than one DNA sequence encoding this CDR3. The chain combines TRBV18 with TRBJ1-1; 9 bases are shared with TRBD1. CDR3 length equals 15 residues. CDR1 is KGHSH, CDR2 LQKENI, per germline. Trimming cost V 2 bases and J 1 base; bases outside gene matches: 2. Written as DNA, the CDR3 is TGTGCCAGCTCACCAGGGACAGGGAGGAACACTGAAGCTTTCTTT. This codes for CASSPGTGRNTEAFF.

This sequence joins TRBV28 and TRBJ2-3; 7 bases are shared with TRBD1. The CDR3 totals 16 residues. Germline V gene sequence: CDR1 MDHEN, CDR2 SYDVKM. The V and J ends lost 6 bases and 3 bases, in that order; junction bases with no gene match: 12. CDR3 DNA sequence: TGTGCCAGCAGCTCCCCGACAGGGCGGCGGACAGATACGCAGTATTTT. It encodes CASSSPTGRRTDTQYF.